The rows below give T cell receptor beta chains drawn from one sample of a study of human T cells and chemical hapten exposure. MiXCR was run by TCRdb on the RACE reads, yielding one entry per CDR3 protein. This table has 100,000 to 150,000 distinct CDR3 sequences, approximately 9.5% appearing once. The sample taken for sequencing was whole blood. These receptors were obtained from a male donor in good health. Some clones in this sample may be carry-over from other donors' samples. Both conserved end residues are part of each CDR3. D genes are given only for firm matches. Expanded clones are given a class, and other clones once, few, many or no size at all.

V gene,clone size,J gene,D gene,CDR3 DNA,CDR3 protein
TRBV27,many,TRBJ2-7,TRBD1,TGTGCCAGCAGTTTAGTGGGACAGGGTAACTCCTACGAGCAGTACTTC,CASSLVGQGNSYEQYF
TRBV7-9,few,TRBJ1-5,.,TGTGCCAGCAGCTCGACTATTAGCAATCAGCCCCAGCATTTT,CASSSTISNQPQHF
TRBV6-5,few,TRBJ1-1,.,TGTGCCAGCAGTTACAGAGAGGGGGGGGATAGCACTGAAGCTTTCTTT,CASSYREGGDSTEAFF
TRBV7-2,few,TRBJ1-6,.,TGTGCCAGCAACGACAGATCATTTTCACCCCTCCACTTT,CASNDRSFSPLHF
TRBV12-3/TRBV12-4,.,TRBJ1-5,TRBD1,TGTGCCAGCAGTTTCGGCAGGGGGTCTGATCAGCCCCAGCATTTT,CASSFGRGSDQPQHF
TRBV24-1,many,TRBJ2-3,TRBD1,TGTGCCACCAGTTTACAGGGGGCAGATACGCAGTATTTT,CATSLQGADTQYF
TRBV20-1,few,TRBJ1-1,.,TGCAGTTTGGGGGCAGAATCCTTGAACACTGAAGCTTTCTTT,CSLGAESLNTEAFF
TRBV15,few,TRBJ2-7,.,TGTGCCACCAGCAGCCTCCTGAACTACGAGCAGTACTTC,CATSSLLNYEQYF
TRBV29-1,few,TRBJ1-5,.,TGCAGCGTTTCCGACACGGGAGGACAGCCCCAGCATTTT,CSVSDTGGQPQHF
TRBV20-1,.,TRBJ2-1,TRBD2,TGCAGTGCTAGAGACCCAGCGGGAGGCAATGAGCAGTTCTTC,CSARDPAGGNEQFF
TRBV6-1,.,TRBJ1-1,.,TGTGCCAGCAGTGAATCACGGGGGAAGGGCACTGAAGCTTTCTTT,CASSESRGKGTEAFF
TRBV7-2,.,TRBJ1-5,.,TGTGTCAGCAGGGGCTTAGGTCATCAGCCCCAGCATTTT,CVSRGLGHQPQHF
TRBV3-1,many,TRBJ1-6,.,TGTGCCAGCAGCTCAAGATCCGTCCGGAATTCACCCCTCCACTTT,CASSSRSVRNSPLHF
TRBV20-1,few,TRBJ1-1,.,TGCAGTGCTAGCAGGAACACTGAAGCTTTCTTT,CSASRNTEAFF
TRBV5-6,.,TRBJ2-1,TRBD1,TGTGCCAGCAGCCCGGACCCCCCGGACAGGAGCTCCTACAATGAGCAGTTCTTC,CASSPDPPDRSSYNEQFF
TRBV27,few,TRBJ1-2,.,TGTGCCAGCAGTTCACCCGGACAGTCCAGTGGCTACACCTTC,CASSSPGQSSGYTF
TRBV20-1,few,TRBJ1-6,.,TGCAGTGCTAGGCCGGACCCTAATTCACCCCTCCACTTT,CSARPDPNSPLHF
TRBV29-1,.,TRBJ2-7,TRBD2,TGCAGCGTTGCTGGTAGGGAGGGTCGGGAGCAGTACTTC,CSVAGREGREQYF
TRBV12-3/TRBV12-4,few,TRBJ2-5,TRBD1,TGTGCCAGCAGTCTAGACAGGGGCGTGGAGACCCAGTACTTC,CASSLDRGVETQYF
TRBV15,many,TRBJ1-1,TRBD1,TGTGCCACCAGCAGAGGTAGGGGGGACAGACTAAACACTGAAGCTTTCTTT,CATSRGRGDRLNTEAFF
TRBV6-2/TRBV6-3,.,TRBJ1-1,TRBD1,TGTGCCAGCAGAGACGACAGGGGGCCCGTGAACACTGAAGCTTTCTTT,CASRDDRGPVNTEAFF
TRBV11-1,many,TRBJ1-2,.,TGTGCCAGCAGCTCGCGTCTGGCCCCGGACTATGGCTACACCTTC,CASSSRLAPDYGYTF
TRBV19,many,TRBJ1-1,TRBD1,TGTGCCAGTAGTAGTACAGGGGGGACTGAAGCTTTCTTT,CASSSTGGTEAFF
TRBV2,many,TRBJ2-1,.,TGTGCCAGCAGTGCGGAAATGGGGTACAATGAGCAGTTCTTC,CASSAEMGYNEQFF
TRBV20-1,.,TRBJ1-6,.,TGCAGTGCTAGAGATCTGGCGGTCCCCTCCTATAATTCACCCCTCCACTTT,CSARDLAVPSYNSPLHF
TRBV27,many,TRBJ1-6,TRBD1,TGTGCCAGCAGTTTGGTGGGACAGGGGTCACCCCTCCACTTT,CASSLVGQGSPLHF
TRBV10-3,.,TRBJ2-7,.,TGTGCCATCAGCGTTCCGGGCGGGGGCAAGCACGAGCAGTACTTC,CAISVPGGGKHEQYF
TRBV6-5,.,TRBJ1-6,.,TGTGCCAGCAGTTACTCAATTGAAACGGCGGATTCACCCCTCCACTTT,CASSYSIETADSPLHF
TRBV2,few,TRBJ1-1,.,TGTGCCAGCAGTCCCTGGGGGACCGGCACTATGAACACTGAAGCTTTCTTT,CASSPWGTGTMNTEAFF
TRBV20-1,.,TRBJ2-1,TRBD2,TGCAGTGCTAGAGATCGTACTAGCGGGAGTTTATATGAGCAGTTCTTC,CSARDRTSGSLYEQFF
TRBV20-1,few,TRBJ2-6,TRBD1,TGCAGTGCTAAGGGACAGCACGCTGGGGCCAACGTCCTGACTTTC,CSAKGQHAGANVLTF
TRBV12-3/TRBV12-4,.,TRBJ2-2,.,TGTGCCAGCAGGAATCTAGGGAAGGACACCGGGGAGCTGTTTTTT,CASRNLGKDTGELFF
TRBV12-3/TRBV12-4,many,TRBJ2-6,TRBD1,TGTGCCAGCAGTTTGAGGACAGGGGGGGCCAACGTCCTGACTTTC,CASSLRTGGANVLTF